Given below is one T cell receptor (beta chain) in context. Antigen unknown. V shed 2 bases and J shed 8 bases, with 13 bases lying between them. The CDR3 consists of 14 residues. Germline CDR1 is SEHNR and CDR2 is FQNEAQ (reference sequence). The second PCR ran roughly 7 to 12 cycles with a sample-barcoded 5' primer and J-beta primers. MiXCR, applied by TCRdb to the 5' RACE reads, yields one record per CDR3 protein. The sample holds 550,000 to 750,000 distinct CDR3 sequences, around 21% seen once. The source of the sample is a study of blood T cells in healthy people across ages. Study information: When template switching was applied, about one barcoded beta molecule was captured per two T cells.

Study observations and caveats: Correlation between TCR beta diversity and naive T cell percentage was strong. Estimates of diversity drawn from one million T cells were considered underestimates. Among long-lived donors, naive CD4+ cells were more numerous and diversity higher than in aged donors.

What was sequenced was blood. The clonotype originates from a man aged 70 or older in good health. V usage is TRBV7-9 and J usage is TRBJ2-4; perhaps TRBD1 as D (5 bases). CDR3 protein: CASSLSDSVDIQYF. CDR3 in DNA: TGTGCCAGCAGCTTAAGTGACAGCGTAGACATTCAGTACTTC.